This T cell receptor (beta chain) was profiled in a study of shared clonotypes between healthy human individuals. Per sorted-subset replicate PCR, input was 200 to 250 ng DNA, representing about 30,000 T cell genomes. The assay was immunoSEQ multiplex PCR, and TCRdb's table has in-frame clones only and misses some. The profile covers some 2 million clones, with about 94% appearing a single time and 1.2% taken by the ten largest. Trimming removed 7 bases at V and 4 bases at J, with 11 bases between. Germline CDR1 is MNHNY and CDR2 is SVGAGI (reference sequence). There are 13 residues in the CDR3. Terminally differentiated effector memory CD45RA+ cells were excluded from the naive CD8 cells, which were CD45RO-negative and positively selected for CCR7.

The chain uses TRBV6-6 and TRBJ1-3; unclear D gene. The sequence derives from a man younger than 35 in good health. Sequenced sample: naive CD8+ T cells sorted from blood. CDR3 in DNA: TGTGCCAGCACCGCTCTAGCGGGAAACACCATATATTTT. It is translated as CASTALAGNTIYF.